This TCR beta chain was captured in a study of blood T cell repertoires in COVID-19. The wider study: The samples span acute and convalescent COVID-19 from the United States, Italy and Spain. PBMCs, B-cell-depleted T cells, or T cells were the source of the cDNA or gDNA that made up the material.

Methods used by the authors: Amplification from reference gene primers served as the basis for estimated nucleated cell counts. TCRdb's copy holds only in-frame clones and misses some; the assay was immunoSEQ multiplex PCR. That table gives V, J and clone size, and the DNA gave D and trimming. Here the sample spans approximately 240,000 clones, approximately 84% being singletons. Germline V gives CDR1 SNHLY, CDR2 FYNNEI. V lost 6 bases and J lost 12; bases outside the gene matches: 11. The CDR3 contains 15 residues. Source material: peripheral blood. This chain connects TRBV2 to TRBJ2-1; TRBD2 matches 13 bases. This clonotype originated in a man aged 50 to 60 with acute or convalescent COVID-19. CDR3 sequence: CASRGTSGRAHGQFF. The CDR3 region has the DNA TGTGCCAGCAGGGGAACTAGCGGGAGGGCCCATGGGCAGTTCTTC.